This TCR beta chain is from a study of blood T cell repertoires in COVID-19. Study-wide background: Whether acute or convalescent, the COVID-19 samples came from the United States, Italy and Spain. PBMCs, B-cell-depleted T cells, or T cells provided the cDNA or gDNA that made up the material.

Germline V gene data show CDR1 as MNHEY and CDR2 as SVGAGI. The V and J ends lost 1 base and 4 bases respectively, with 14 bases between them. CDR3 length: 15 amino acids. Recovery among Cohort 3 donors was established by two negative PCRs, clearance, or symptom resolution. Per the authors' pipeline: For nucleated cells, counts were estimated from reference gene primer amplification. The protocol was immunoSEQ multiplex PCR, while the TCRdb copy is restricted to in-frame clones and leaves out a portion. V, J and clone size are taken as reported in that table, and D and trimming were inferred from the DNA itself. This sample has about 300,000 clones; more than 75% occur once, and the top ten carry 3.5% to 4.5%.

The sequence derives from a man younger than 40 who had recovered from COVID-19. Sequenced sample: PBMCs or T cells enriched from blood (not recorded which). The chain links TRBV6-5 to TRBJ2-7, with D maybe TRBD1 (6 bases). CDR3 sequence reads: CASSYWKGGGYEQYF. The CDR3 DNA reads TGTGCCAGCAGTTACTGGAAAGGGGGTGGGTACGAGCAGTACTTC.